Detailed here is one T cell receptor (beta chain). Its antigen is not known. This table comes from immunoSEQ multiplex PCR, and its TCRdb copy is limited to in-frame clones, with some not included. The table shows fewer than 65,000 clones, with 77% occurring only once. The data derive from a study of radiotherapy plus CTLA-4 blockade in lung cancer. General study results and limits: Once radiotherapy plus ipilimumab had been given, TCR clones derived from tumor expanded in blood.

The receptor's source is a human donor with non-small cell lung cancer whose response to radiotherapy plus ipilimumab could not be evaluated. The sequencing used peripheral blood, collected from a patient treated with radiotherapy plus ipilimumab.

CDR3 nucleotides: TGTGCCAGCAGGCTCCAGCTGAGGGCTTTCTTT. It is translated as CASRLQLRAFF. The V gene is TRBV28, the J gene TRBJ1-1; no definite D call. Germline CDR1 reads MDHEN; CDR2 reads SYDVKM. The V end was cut by 6 bases, the J end by 11 bases, with 13 bases between. There are 11 residues in the CDR3.